Below, 5 T cell receptor beta chains from the same sample are listed, as sequenced in a study of PD-1 blockade in classical Hodgkin lymphoma. Some clones are missing from TCRdb's copy, which holds only in-frame ones; the method was immunoSEQ multiplex PCR. The sample has 80,000 to 100,000 clones; 80% to 95% are singletons. Each of the patients experienced relapse following autologous stem cell transplantation, and their brentuximab vedotin exposure differed. This sample comprised peripheral blood mononuclear cells (PBMCs), obtained at baseline. The receptors derive from a human donor with classical Hodgkin lymphoma.

V usage is TRBV28 and J usage is TRBJ1-5, with 9 bases that match TRBD1. This CDR3 has 17 residues. In germline, CDR1 is MDHEN, CDR2 SYDVKM. With 5 bases clipped from V and 1 base from J, the junction kept 9 bases outside the gene matches. The CDR3 region is CASSQDRGGLSNQPQHF. The CDR3 DNA follows: TGTGCCAGCAGTCAAGACAGGGGGGGGTTAAGCAATCAGCCCCAGCATTTT.

This clone came up a few times. The rearrangement links TRBV11-2 to TRBJ1-1; no definite D call. CDR1 and CDR2 (germline): SGHAT, FQNNGV. V was clipped by 1 base and J by 1 base, with 10 bases between them. This CDR3 is 15 amino acids long. This chain's CDR3 is CASSLGVVRNTEAFF. CDR3 DNA sequence: TGTGCCAGCAGCTTAGGAGTGGTGAGGAACACTGAAGCTTTCTTT.

The chain employs TRBV4-1 and TRBJ2-7; D gene unclear. CDR1 and CDR2 (germline): MGHRA, YSYEKL. This CDR3 comprises 10 residues. Trimming took off 2 bases at V and 5 bases at J, with 1 base between the two ends. The CDR3 region has the DNA TGCGCCAGCAGCCAAAACGAGCAGTACTTC. Translation gives CASSQNEQYF.

This clone came up once. The genes are TRBV2 and TRBJ1-5; perhaps TRBD1 as D (6 bases). V lost 5 bases and J lost 5, with 10 bases in between. This CDR3 is 13 amino acids long. Per the germline V gene, CDR1 is SNHLY and CDR2 is FYNNEI. DNA for the CDR3: TGTGCCAGCAGTTCGTACAGGGATCAGCCCCAGCATTTT. As protein: CASSSYRDQPQHF.

Concerning this clone: One junction end does not reproduce the germline sequence, and a read error may be involved. The genes are TRBV5-6 and TRBJ1-2, with 9 bases fitting TRBD1. The germline gives CDR1 SGHDT, CDR2 YYEEEE. This CDR3 is 16 amino acids long. CDR3 loop: CAISLAGTGRWSSYTF. The DNA for the CDR3 is TGTGCCATCAGCTTGGCTGGGACAGGGCGTTGGAGTAGCTACACCTTC.